This record concerns one T cell receptor (beta chain) sequence. cDNA prepared by RNA extraction and subsequent reverse transcription served as the template for sequencing. Profiling relied on immunoSEQ multiplex PCR, and the TCRdb table lists in-frame clones only, not all of them. This table holds 80,000 to 95,000 clones, around 47% found once. This record comes from a study of CD8+ T cells in alopecia areata. For the study at large: Twice a day, 5 to 10 mg of oral tofacitinib was administered to treated patients. After 6 to 18 months of tofacitinib, follow-up continued 6 months off drug.

CDR1 and CDR2 from the germline V gene are LNHDA and SQIVND (reference sequence). Trimming cost V 3 bases and J 0 bases, with 13 bases left between them. The CDR3 loop spans 16 amino acids. The treatment is: oral pan-JAK inhibitor, 5-10 mg twice daily. Both peripheral blood and punch biopsies of lesional scalp skin were obtained from patients who had alopecia areata. The TCR was taken from a human donor with alopecia areata. This specimen was CD8+ T cells sorted from blood, taken at week 24, from a patient treated with tofacitinib. The V call is TRBV19, the J call TRBJ2-3, with a tentative D call TRBD2 (6 bases). CDR3 loop: CASSILASVSTDTQYF. CDR3 DNA: TGTGCCAGTAGTATTCTGGCTAGCGTAAGCACAGATACGCAGTATTTT.